Presented here are 15 T cell receptor beta chains from one specimen sequenced in a study of cytomegalovirus exposure and HLA in healthy donors. With 60 Vbeta and 13 Jbeta primers, the PCR was carried out. Clones were read by immunoSEQ multiplex PCR, and TCRdb kept only the in-frame ones, dropping some. The profile shows about 160,000 clones, around 82% of them singletons. Specimen: PBMCs. The receptors derive from a boy between 2 and 10 years old in good health and CMV-seronegative.

The rearrangement joins TRBV7-9 to TRBJ2-7, with TRBD1 matching over 8 bases. The V gene end was trimmed by 5 bases and the J gene end by 3 bases; junction bases not matched to a gene: 3. This CDR3 is 13 amino acids long. Looked up from germline, CDR1 is SEHNR and CDR2 is FQNEAQ (reference sequence). CDR3 coding DNA: TGTGCCAGCAGCCCGACAGGGGACTACGAGCAGTACTTC. It yields the protein CASSPTGDYEQYF.

The CDR3 loop is CASRPYWGGPEAFF. As DNA, the CDR3 is TGTGCCAGCAGGCCCTATTGGGGGGGGCCTGAAGCTTTCTTT. This chain joins TRBV28 and TRBJ1-1; a weak D match, TRBD1 (6 bases). This CDR3 is 14 amino acids long. Trimming removed 6 bases at V and 6 bases at J, with 17 bases between. From germline, CDR1 is MDHEN and CDR2 SYDVKM.

The chain recombines TRBV5-4 with TRBJ1-3; no clear D gene. V was cut by 0 bases and J by 4 bases, with 5 bases left in between. The CDR3 contains 13 residues. Germline V CDR1 and CDR2: SGHNT, YYREEE (reference sequence). The CDR3 DNA sequence: TGTGCCAGCAGCTTGGGGGCGGGAAACACCATATATTTT. Translated, it gives CASSLGAGNTIYF.

CDR3 sequence (DNA): TGCGCCAGCAGCCAAGCTCCCCCGCGAGGGGGTGACTATGGCTACACCTTC. Residues: CASSQAPPRGGDYGYTF. The J gene is TRBJ1-2, the V gene TRBV4-1; possibly TRBD1 for D (6 bases). The CDR3 loop spans 17 amino acids. The V end lost 1 base, the J end lost 3 bases, and 18 bases lay between the germline ends. Per the germline V gene, CDR1 is MGHRA and CDR2 is YSYEKL.

Of note for this clone: A read error is likely, as this CDR3 ends without the conserved phenylalanine or tryptophan. The chain employs TRBV6-5 and TRBJ1-1; 8 bases are a match to TRBD1. The CDR3 consists of 14 residues. V shed 8 bases and J 4 bases; nucleotides not matched to a gene: 9. Germline loops: CDR1 MNHEY, CDR2 SVGAGI. CDR3 region: CASETRTGITEAFV. The CDR3 DNA is TGTGCCAGCGAGACCCGGACAGGGATCACTGAAGCTTTCGTT.

V gene TRBV2 combines with J gene TRBJ2-1; TRBD2 aligns across 11 bases. With 6 bases clipped from V and 1 base from J, the junction kept 20 bases outside the gene matches. The CDR3 spans 21 residues. Looked up from germline, CDR1 is SNHLY and CDR2 is FYNNEI. CDR3 nucleotide sequence: TGTGCCAGCAGACTCGAATATAGCGGGAGGGCCTGGCTTGGGTCCTACAATGAGCAGTTCTTC. It translates to CASRLEYSGRAWLGSYNEQFF.

This chain links TRBV5-6 with TRBJ1-4, with a weak D call TRBD1 (5 bases). The CDR3 length is 16 residues. Trimming cost V 4 bases and J 1 base, with 14 bases left between them. Germline values: CDR1 SGHDT, CDR2 YYEEEE. The CDR3 region is CASSGGTVRTNEKLFF. The CDR3 nucleotides are TGTGCCAGCAGCGGGGGGACGGTTCGAACTAATGAAAAACTGTTTTTT.

This clone was recorded once. The V and J genes are TRBV7-2 and TRBJ2-1, with D perhaps TRBD1 (5 bases). The CDR3 is 14 amino acids. CDR1 is SGHTA and CDR2 is FQGNSA in the germline V gene. Trimming left V 3 bases short and J 6 bases short, with 12 bases between. CDR3 sequence (DNA): TGTGCCAGCAGCTTGGGGCGACAGTCCAATGAGCAGTTCTTC. Protein sequence: CASSLGRQSNEQFF.

The rearrangement joins TRBV5-4 to TRBJ1-1; 10 nucleotides agree with TRBD1. CDR1 and CDR2 (germline): SGHNT, YYREEE (reference sequence). CDR3 length: 15 amino acids. The V segment lost 4 bases and the J segment 10 bases; nucleotides outside the gene matches: 13. CDR3: CASSGLGQGVRRAFF. The CDR3 region has the DNA TGTGCCAGCAGCGGATTAGGACAGGGGGTTCGACGAGCTTTCTTT.

With respect to this clone: One junction end does not reproduce the germline sequence, and a read error may be involved. The rearrangement links TRBV15 to TRBJ2-7; 7 bases align to TRBD1. The germline gives CDR1 LNHNV, CDR2 YYDKDF (reference sequence). The CDR3 spans 14 residues. The CDR3 DNA reads TGTGCCACCAGAAGAGGGCAGGGGGCCTACGAGCAGTACTTC. Its protein product is CATRRGQGAYEQYF. Looking up the rest from reference TRBV15 and TRBJ2-7 gives the full variable domain: DAMVIQNPRYQVTQFGKPVTLSCSQTLNHNVMYWYQQKSSQAPKLLFHYYDKDFNNEADTPDNFQSRRPNTSFCFLDIRSPGLGDTAMYLCATRRGQGAYEQYFGPGTRLTVT.

The chain employs TRBV5-5 and TRBJ2-3; TRBD2 aligns across 7 bases. V trimming: 0 bases; J trimming: 5 bases; junction bases outside the gene matches: 6. This CDR3 spans 15 amino acids. CDR1 and CDR2 (germline): SGHKS, YYEKEE (reference sequence). CDR3 loop: CASSLGLALGDTQYF. CDR3 nucleotides: TGTGCCAGCAGCTTGGGACTAGCTTTGGGAGATACGCAGTATTTT.

Remarks on this clone: At one boundary the junction diverges from the germline segment, which might be a read error. The chain recombines TRBV19 with TRBJ1-2, with 10 positions matching TRBD1. This CDR3 is 15 amino acids long. Germline assignment: CDR1 LNHDA and CDR2 SQIVND (reference sequence). CDR3 protein: CACSDRGRSNYGYTF. The CDR3 DNA reads TGTGCCTGTAGTGACAGGGGGCGTTCCAACTATGGCTACACCTTC.

The chain uses TRBV5-4 and TRBJ2-3; 7 bases are shared with TRBD2. CDR3 size: 14 residues. Germline-derived CDR1 and CDR2 are SGHNT and YYREEE (reference sequence). Trimming removed 2 bases from V and 14 bases from J; junction bases left unmatched: 14. The CDR3 DNA follows: TGTGCCAGCAGCTTTCTGGGAGCGGGACCTGAGGGGTATTTT. Its protein is CASSFLGAGPEGYF.

This clone was detected a few times. This chain joins TRBV6-1 and TRBJ1-1, with 7 positions matching TRBD1. Germline V CDR1 and CDR2: MNHNS, SASEGT. The V and J ends lost 4 bases and 1 base, in that order; junction bases with no gene match: 3. The CDR3 length is 14 residues. The DNA of the CDR3 is TGTGCCAGCAGTGCAGGGGGATGGAACACTGAAGCTTTCTTT. This translates into CASSAGGWNTEAFF.

This clone was detected only once. The chain recombines TRBV6-6 with TRBJ2-1, with TRBD2 as a possible D gene (7 bases). This CDR3 has 15 amino acids. The V end lost 1 base, the J end lost 9 bases, and 16 bases lay between the germline ends. Germline CDR1 reads MNHNY; CDR2 reads SVGAGI (reference sequence). For the CDR3, the DNA is TGTGCCAGCAGTTACTGGGCGGGGGCCAACGGTGAGCAGTTCTTC. Protein sequence: CASSYWAGANGEQFF.